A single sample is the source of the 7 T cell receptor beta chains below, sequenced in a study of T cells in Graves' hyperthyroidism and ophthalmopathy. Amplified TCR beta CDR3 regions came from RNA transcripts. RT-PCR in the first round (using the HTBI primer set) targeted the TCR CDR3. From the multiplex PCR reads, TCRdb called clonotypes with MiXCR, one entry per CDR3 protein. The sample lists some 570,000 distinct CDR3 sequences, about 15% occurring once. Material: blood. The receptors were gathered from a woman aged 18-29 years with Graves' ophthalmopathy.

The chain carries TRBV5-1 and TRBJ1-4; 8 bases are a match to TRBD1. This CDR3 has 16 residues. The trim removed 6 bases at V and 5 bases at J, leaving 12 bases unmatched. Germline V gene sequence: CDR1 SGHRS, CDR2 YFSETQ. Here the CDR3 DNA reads TGCGCCAGCAACACCCAATTACAGGGGGGGAATGAAAAACTGTTTTTT. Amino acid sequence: CASNTQLQGGNEKLFF.

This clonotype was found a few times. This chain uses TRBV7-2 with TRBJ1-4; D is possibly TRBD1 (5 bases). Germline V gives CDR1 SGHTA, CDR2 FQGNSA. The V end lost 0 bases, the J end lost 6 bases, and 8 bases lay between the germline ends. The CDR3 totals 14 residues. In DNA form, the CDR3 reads TGTGCCAGCAGCTTAGCAGGGGCCTATGAAAAACTGTTTTTT. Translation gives CASSLAGAYEKLFF.

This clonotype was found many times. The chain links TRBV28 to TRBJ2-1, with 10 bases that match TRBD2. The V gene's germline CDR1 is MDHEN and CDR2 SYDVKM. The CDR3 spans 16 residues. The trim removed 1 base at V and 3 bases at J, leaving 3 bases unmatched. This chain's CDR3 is CASSLSGTSVYNEQFF. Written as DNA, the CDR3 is TGTGCCAGCAGTTTATCCGGGACTAGCGTCTACAATGAGCAGTTCTTC.

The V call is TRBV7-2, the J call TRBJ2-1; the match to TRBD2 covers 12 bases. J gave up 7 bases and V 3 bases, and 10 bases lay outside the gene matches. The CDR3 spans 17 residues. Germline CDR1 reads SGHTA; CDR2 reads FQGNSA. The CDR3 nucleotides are TGTGCCAGCAGCTTTACCCCGACTAGCGGGAGCCGAAATGAGCAGTTCTTC. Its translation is CASSFTPTSGSRNEQFF.

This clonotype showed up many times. The CDR3 spells CACAGGIGYEQYF. The CDR3 DNA reads TGTGCCTGTGCAGGGGGGATTGGGTACGAGCAGTACTTC. V is TRBV7-2 and J is TRBJ2-7; maybe TRBD1 (7 bases). V was pared by 11 bases and J by 4 bases, with 18 bases between. The length of the CDR3 is 13 residues. The germline gives CDR1 SGHTA, CDR2 FQGNSA. Complete variable domain (other parts from reference TRBV7-2 and TRBJ2-7): GAGVSQSPSNKVTEKGKDVELRCDPISGHTALYWYRQSLGQGLEFLIYFQGNSAPDKSGLPSDRFSAERTGGSVSTLTIQRTQQEDSAVYLCACAGGIGYEQYFGPGTRLTVT.

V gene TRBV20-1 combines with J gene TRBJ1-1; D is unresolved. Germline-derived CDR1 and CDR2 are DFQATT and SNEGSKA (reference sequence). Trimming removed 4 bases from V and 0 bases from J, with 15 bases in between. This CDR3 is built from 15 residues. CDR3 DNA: TGCAGTGCTACTCAATGGTTACAGCTGAACACTGAAGCTTTCTTT. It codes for CSATQWLQLNTEAFF.

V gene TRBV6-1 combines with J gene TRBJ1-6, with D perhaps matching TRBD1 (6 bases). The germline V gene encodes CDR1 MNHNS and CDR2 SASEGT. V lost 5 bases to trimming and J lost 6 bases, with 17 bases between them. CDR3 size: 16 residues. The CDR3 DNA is TGTGCCAGCAGTCTCCTTGATGGAGGGGGTAATTCACCCCTCCACTTT. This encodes CASSLLDGGGNSPLHF.